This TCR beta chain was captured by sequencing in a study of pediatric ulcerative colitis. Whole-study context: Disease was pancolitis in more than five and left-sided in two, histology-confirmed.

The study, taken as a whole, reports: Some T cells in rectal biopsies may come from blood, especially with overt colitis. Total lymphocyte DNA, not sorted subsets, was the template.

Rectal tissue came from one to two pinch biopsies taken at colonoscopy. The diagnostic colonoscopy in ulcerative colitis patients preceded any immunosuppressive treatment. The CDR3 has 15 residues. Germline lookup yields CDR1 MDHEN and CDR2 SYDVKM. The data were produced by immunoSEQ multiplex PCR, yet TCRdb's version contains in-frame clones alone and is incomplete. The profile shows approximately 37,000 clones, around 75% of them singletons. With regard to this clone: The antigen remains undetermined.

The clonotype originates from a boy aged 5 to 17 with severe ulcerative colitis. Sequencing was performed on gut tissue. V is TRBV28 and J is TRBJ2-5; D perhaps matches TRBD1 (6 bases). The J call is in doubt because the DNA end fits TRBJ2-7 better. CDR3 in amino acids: CASILVQGVSYEQYF. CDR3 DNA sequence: TGTGCCAGCATCTTGGTACAGGGCGTCTCCTACGAGCAGTACTTC.